This passage covers 18 T cell receptor beta chains from one sample sequenced in a study of cytomegalovirus exposure and HLA in healthy donors. Profiled with immunoSEQ multiplex PCR; TCRdb holds only in-frame clones, not every one. The sample has under 75,000 clones, nearly 95% seen once; the top ten hold about 5.2%. Sequences were obtained from PBMCs. Source of these receptors: a man aged 18 to 30 in good health and CMV-seropositive.

This sequence joins TRBV29-1 and TRBJ1-1; no clear D. Per the germline V gene, CDR1 is SQVTM and CDR2 is ANQGSEA. This CDR3 is built from 13 residues. Trimming shortened V by 7 bases and J by 4 bases, and 16 bases separated the two germline ends. DNA of the CDR3: TGCAGCGCCGAGCCGGGGATGGGCACTGAAGCTTTCTTT. This sequence encodes CSAEPGMGTEAFF.

The J gene is TRBJ1-1, the V gene TRBV5-1; the match to TRBD1 covers 10 bases. CDR3 length: 17 amino acids. J gave up 0 bases and V 0 bases, and 5 bases lay outside the gene matches. CDR1 SGHRS and CDR2 YFSETQ come from the germline V gene. DNA for the CDR3: TGCGCCAGCAGCTTGGTGGGGACAGGGGCGTTGAACACTGAAGCTTTCTTT. Translating it yields CASSLVGTGALNTEAFF.

The chain has TRBV18 and TRBJ1-1; D is ambiguous. Germline V gives CDR1 KGHSH, CDR2 LQKENI. Trimming took 3 bases from V and 3 from J, leaving 14 bases between them. The CDR3 length is 15 residues. The CDR3 sequence: CASSPSTGEDTEAFF. The CDR3 DNA reads TGTGCCAGCTCACCTTCAACCGGGGAGGACACTGAAGCTTTCTTT.

This chain uses TRBV9 with TRBJ2-3; D unclear. V was clipped by 4 bases and J by 2 bases, with 14 bases between them. Germline V gene lookup returns CDR1 SGDLS and CDR2 YYNGEE. CDR3 length: 15 amino acids. The CDR3 DNA reads TGTGCCAGCAGCTTTGACTCATCTTACACAGATACGCAGTATTTT. This sequence encodes CASSFDSSYTDTQYF.

This chain joins TRBV6-4 and TRBJ1-4; possible D gene TRBD1, 5 bases. The CDR3 runs to 15 residues. Per germline, CDR1 MRHNA and CDR2 SNTAGT. V was clipped by 0 bases and J by 8 bases, with 13 bases between them. DNA for the CDR3: TGTGCCAGCAGTGACTCAGGGGCAGACTCAGAAAAACTGTTTTTT. Translation gives CASSDSGADSEKLFF.

The rearrangement links TRBV7-9 to TRBJ2-5; the match to TRBD1 covers 9 bases. The CDR3 spans 14 residues. The ends lost 6 bases at V and 5 bases at J; junction bases unmatched: 7. The germline V gene has CDR1 SEHNR and CDR2 FQNEAQ (reference sequence). The DNA of the CDR3 is TGTGCCAGCAGTCCTACAGGGGGCTATGAGACCCAGTACTTC. This sequence encodes CASSPTGGYETQYF.

This clone appeared a single time. The chain employs TRBV6-5 and TRBJ1-4, with TRBD1 matching 8 bases. Germline trimming cut 6 bases from V and 3 bases from J; bases unmatched to any gene: 3. The CDR3 consists of 14 residues. The V gene's germline CDR1 is MNHEY and CDR2 SVGAGI. CDR3 protein: CASRPQGANEKLFF. In DNA, the CDR3 is TGTGCCAGCAGGCCACAGGGGGCTAATGAAAAACTGTTTTTT.

J is TRBJ1-2 and V is TRBV7-2; TRBD1 aligns across 9 bases. CDR1 and CDR2 (germline): SGHTA, FQGNSA. J lost 8 bases, V lost 4 bases, and 14 bases had no gene match. The CDR3 consists of 16 residues. DNA of the CDR3: TGTGCCAGCAGCTCCATCTTTTTGGGGACAGGGTTCGGCTACACCTTC. Translation gives CASSSIFLGTGFGYTF.

The chain is built from TRBV18 and TRBJ1-3; possible D gene TRBD1, 5 bases. Germline V lookup: CDR1 KGHSH, CDR2 LQKENI. V was pared by 3 bases and J by 4 bases, with 19 bases between. The CDR3 is 17 residues long. This CDR3 reads CASSPYVGTSSGNTIYF. CDR3 coding DNA: TGTGCCAGCTCACCTTACGTCGGGACTTCTTCCGGAAACACCATATATTTT.

The chain uses TRBV19 and TRBJ2-7; 9 positions agree with TRBD2. This CDR3 spans 13 amino acids. Germline V gene data show CDR1 as LNHDA and CDR2 as SQIVND (reference sequence). The trim removed 8 bases at V and 7 bases at J, leaving 9 bases unmatched. CDR3 bases: TGTGCCAGTGCCCTCGGTCTAGCGGGGGAGCAGTACTTC. This gives the protein CASALGLAGEQYF.

This chain's CDR3 is CASSGAGGGQETQYF. The CDR3 DNA sequence: TGCGCCAGCAGCGGAGCGGGAGGAGGCCAAGAGACCCAGTACTTC. The chain carries TRBV4-1 and TRBJ2-5, with 9 positions matching TRBD2. J was trimmed by 1 base and V by 5 bases; bases with no gene match: 5. Germline-derived CDR1 and CDR2 are MGHRA and YSYEKL. CDR3 length: 15 residues.

In this sample, this clone turned up once. The chain recombines TRBV27 with TRBJ1-3, with D maybe TRBD1 (5 bases). V was pared by 0 bases and J by 4 bases, with 7 bases between. The CDR3 loop spans 14 amino acids. Germline CDR1 MNHEY, CDR2 SMNVEV (reference sequence). In nucleotides, the CDR3 is TGTGCCAGCAGTTTATCTAGGGGCGGAAACACCATATATTTT. Amino acid sequence: CASSLSRGGNTIYF.

The chain links TRBV11-2 to TRBJ2-3; 14 bases match TRBD2. In germline, CDR1 is SGHAT, CDR2 FQNNGV. Trimming at V came to 11 bases and at J to 4 bases, leaving 5 bases not matched to a gene. The CDR3 extends over 14 amino acids. CDR3 sequence (DNA): TGTGCCGGAGGACTAGCGGGAGGAGCAGATACGCAGTATTTT. It translates to CAGGLAGGADTQYF.

The V and J genes are TRBV5-1 and TRBJ2-7, with 11 bases lining up with TRBD1. From germline, CDR1 is SGHRS and CDR2 YFSETQ. V trimming: 4 bases; J trimming: 3 bases; junction bases outside the gene matches: 3. The length of the CDR3 is 14 residues. CDR3 in DNA: TGCGCCAGCAGCGGGGGGACAGGGGGCTACGAGCAGTACTTC. This codes for CASSGGTGGYEQYF.

CDR3 DNA: TGTGCCAGCAGTTTGGATAGGGGCTCTAGGGGCTACGAGCAGTACTTC. This encodes CASSLDRGSRGYEQYF. V usage is TRBV28 and J usage is TRBJ2-7, with D possibly being TRBD1 (5 bases). Germline V gives CDR1 MDHEN, CDR2 SYDVKM. The CDR3 totals 16 residues. Between the trimmed V and J ends, which lost 3 bases and 3 bases, there was a span of 18 bases.

This clone showed up just a few times. The chain uses TRBV27 and TRBJ2-7, with 10 bases matching TRBD1. This CDR3 has 14 residues. CDR1 and CDR2 from the germline V gene are MNHEY and SMNVEV (reference sequence). V was pared by 6 bases and J by 4 bases, with 6 bases of the junction left unmatched. The CDR3 DNA reads TGTGCCAGCAGGTACGGGACAGGGGAATACGAGCAGTACTTC. It is translated as CASRYGTGEYEQYF.

The count of this clone is one. The rearrangement joins TRBV10-2 to TRBJ2-1, with TRBD2 as a possible D gene (6 bases). V dropped 3 bases and J dropped 1 base, with 16 bases sitting between them. Germline CDR1 is WSHSY and CDR2 is SAAADI. CDR3 length: 17 amino acids. The CDR3 sequence: CASSEISRDPSYNEQFF. CDR3 nucleotide sequence: TGCGCCAGCAGTGAAATCTCGCGGGACCCTTCCTACAATGAGCAGTTCTTC.

The chain carries TRBV18 and TRBJ2-3; 16 nucleotides agree with TRBD2. Per the germline V gene, CDR1 is KGHSH and CDR2 is LQKENI. This CDR3 contains 17 residues. V gave up 6 bases and J gave up 5 bases; unmatched junction bases: 8. The CDR3 DNA is TGTGCCAGCTCGTCCGGGACTAGCGGGAGGGCAAAAGATACGCAGTATTTT. Amino acids: CASSSGTSGRAKDTQYF.